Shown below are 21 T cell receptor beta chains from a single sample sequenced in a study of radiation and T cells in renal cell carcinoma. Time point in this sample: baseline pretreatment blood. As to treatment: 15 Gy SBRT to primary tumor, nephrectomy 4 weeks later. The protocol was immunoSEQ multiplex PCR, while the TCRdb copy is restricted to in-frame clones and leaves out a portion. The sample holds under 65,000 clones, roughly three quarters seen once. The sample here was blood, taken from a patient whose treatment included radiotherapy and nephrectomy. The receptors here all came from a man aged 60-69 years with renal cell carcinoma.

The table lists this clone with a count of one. CDR3 nucleotides: TGTGCCAGCAGCCCGACAGGCAACTATGGCTACACCTTC. Protein: CASSPTGNYGYTF. The chain joins TRBV11-3 to TRBJ1-2, with D possibly being TRBD1 (6 bases). The CDR3 runs 13 residues. CDR1 is SGHNT, CDR2 YENEEA, per germline. V was clipped by 5 bases and J by 2 bases, with 9 bases between them.

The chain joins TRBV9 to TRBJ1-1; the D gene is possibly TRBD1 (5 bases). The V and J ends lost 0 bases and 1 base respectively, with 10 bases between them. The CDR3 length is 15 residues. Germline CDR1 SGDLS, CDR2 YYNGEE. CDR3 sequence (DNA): TGTGCCAGCAGCGTAGTGGCAGGGTGGAACACTGAAGCTTTCTTT. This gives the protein CASSVVAGWNTEAFF.

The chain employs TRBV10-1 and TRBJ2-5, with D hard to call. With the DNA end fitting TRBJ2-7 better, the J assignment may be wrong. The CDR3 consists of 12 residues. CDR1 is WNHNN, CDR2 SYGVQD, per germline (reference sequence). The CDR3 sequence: CASSDSFYEQYF. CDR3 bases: TGCGCCAGCAGTGATAGCTTCTACGAGCAGTACTTC.

This CDR3 is CASRVASGVAFF. As DNA, the CDR3 is TGTGCCAGCAGAGTAGCATCCGGGGTTGCTTTCTTT. The rearrangement joins TRBV7-9 to TRBJ1-1; D is unclear. This CDR3 spans 12 amino acids. CDR1 and CDR2 (germline): SEHNR, FQNEAQ (reference sequence). The V end was cut by 6 bases, the J end by 11 bases, with 16 bases between.

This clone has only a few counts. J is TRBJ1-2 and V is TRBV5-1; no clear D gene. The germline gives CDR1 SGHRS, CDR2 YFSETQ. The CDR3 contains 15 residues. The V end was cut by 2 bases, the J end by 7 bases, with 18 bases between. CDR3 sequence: CASSFGPVKSFGYTF. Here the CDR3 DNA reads TGCGCCAGCAGCTTTGGCCCGGTTAAATCTTTTGGCTACACCTTC.

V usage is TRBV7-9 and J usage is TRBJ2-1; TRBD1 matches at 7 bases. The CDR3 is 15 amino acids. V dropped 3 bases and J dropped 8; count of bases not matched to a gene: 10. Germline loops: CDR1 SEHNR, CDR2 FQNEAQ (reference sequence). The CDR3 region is CASSLAGTAFDEQFF. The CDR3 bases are TGTGCCAGCAGCTTGGCCGGGACAGCCTTTGATGAGCAGTTCTTC.

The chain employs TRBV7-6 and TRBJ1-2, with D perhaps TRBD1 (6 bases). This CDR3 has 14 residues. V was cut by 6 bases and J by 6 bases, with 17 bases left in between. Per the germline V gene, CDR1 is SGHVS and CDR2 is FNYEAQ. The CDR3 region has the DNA TGTGCCAGCAGGGACGTGCGGGGGCAGGATGGCTACACCTTC. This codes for CASRDVRGQDGYTF.

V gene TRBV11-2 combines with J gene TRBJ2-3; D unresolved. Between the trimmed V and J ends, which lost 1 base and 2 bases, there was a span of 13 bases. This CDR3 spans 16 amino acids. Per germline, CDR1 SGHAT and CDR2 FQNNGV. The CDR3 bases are TGTGCCAGCAGCTTAGGCGCGGTCGGCATCACAGATACGCAGTATTTT. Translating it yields CASSLGAVGITDTQYF.

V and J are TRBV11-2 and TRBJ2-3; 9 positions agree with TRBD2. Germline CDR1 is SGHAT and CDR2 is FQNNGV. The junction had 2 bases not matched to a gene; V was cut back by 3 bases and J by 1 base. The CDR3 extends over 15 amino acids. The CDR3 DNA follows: TGTGCCAGCAGCTTTGCGGGGGGGGGCACAGATACGCAGTATTTT. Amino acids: CASSFAGGGTDTQYF. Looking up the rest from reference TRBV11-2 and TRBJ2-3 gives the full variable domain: EAGVAQSPRYKIIEKRQSVAFWCNPISGHATLYWYQQILGQGPKLLIQFQNNGVVDDSQLPKDRFSAERLKGVDSTLKIQPAKLEDSAVYLCASSFAGGGTDTQYFGPGTRLTVL.

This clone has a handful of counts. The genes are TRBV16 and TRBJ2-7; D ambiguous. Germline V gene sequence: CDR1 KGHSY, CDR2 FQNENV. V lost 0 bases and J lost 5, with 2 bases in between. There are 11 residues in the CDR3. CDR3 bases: TGTGCCAGCAGCCAATCGAACGAGCAGTACGTC. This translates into CASSQSNEQYV.

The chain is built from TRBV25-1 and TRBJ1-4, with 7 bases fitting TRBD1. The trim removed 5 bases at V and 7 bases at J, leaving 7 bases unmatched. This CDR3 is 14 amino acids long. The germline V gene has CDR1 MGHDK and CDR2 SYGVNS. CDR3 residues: CASSKQGRGEKLFF. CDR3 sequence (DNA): TGTGCCAGCAGTAAACAGGGGCGAGGTGAAAAACTGTTTTTT.

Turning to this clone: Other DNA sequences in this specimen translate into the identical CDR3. In DNA form, the CDR3 reads TGCGCCAGCAGCTTAGTCTCGGGGAATTCACCCCTCCACTTT. This gives the protein CASSLVSGNSPLHF. This chain connects TRBV5-1 to TRBJ1-6; D unresolved. Trimming shortened V by 2 bases and J by 7 bases, and 10 bases separated the two germline ends. From germline, CDR1 is SGHRS and CDR2 YFSETQ. The CDR3 has 14 amino acids. The variable domain in full, with the rest retrieved from reference TRBV5-1 and TRBJ1-6, is KAGVTQTPRYLIKTRGQQVTLSCSPISGHRSVSWYQQTPGQGLQFLFEYFSETQRNKGNFPGRFSGRQFSNSRSEMNVSTLELGDSALYLCASSLVSGNSPLHFGNGTRLTVT.

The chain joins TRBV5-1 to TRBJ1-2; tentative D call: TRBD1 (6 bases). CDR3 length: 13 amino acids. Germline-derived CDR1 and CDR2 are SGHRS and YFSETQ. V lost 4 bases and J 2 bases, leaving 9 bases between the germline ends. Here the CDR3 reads CASSPDRNYGYTF. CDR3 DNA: TGCGCCAGCAGCCCGGACAGAAACTATGGCTACACCTTC.

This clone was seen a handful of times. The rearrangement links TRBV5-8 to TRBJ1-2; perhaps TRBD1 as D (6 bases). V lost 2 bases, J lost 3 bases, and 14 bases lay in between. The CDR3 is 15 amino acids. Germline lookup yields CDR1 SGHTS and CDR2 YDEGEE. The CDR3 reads CASSFHQGTYYGYTF. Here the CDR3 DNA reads TGTGCCAGCAGCTTTCATCAGGGGACGTACTATGGCTACACCTTC.

CDR3 region: CASPTDSQGTQYF. CDR3 in DNA: TGTGCCAGCCCCACCGACTCACAGGGTACGCAGTATTTT. The chain recombines TRBV7-9 with TRBJ2-3; tentative D call: TRBD1 (6 bases). Trimming cost V 8 bases and J 8 bases, with 17 bases left between them. The CDR3 is 13 residues long. Per germline, CDR1 SEHNR and CDR2 FQNEAQ (reference sequence).

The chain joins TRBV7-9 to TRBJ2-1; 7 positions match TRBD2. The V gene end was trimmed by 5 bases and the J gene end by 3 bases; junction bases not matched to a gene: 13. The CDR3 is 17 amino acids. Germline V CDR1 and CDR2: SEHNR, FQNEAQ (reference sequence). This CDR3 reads CASSPPLGLADYNEQFF. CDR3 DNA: TGTGCCAGCAGCCCTCCCCTAGGGCTAGCGGACTACAATGAGCAGTTCTTC.

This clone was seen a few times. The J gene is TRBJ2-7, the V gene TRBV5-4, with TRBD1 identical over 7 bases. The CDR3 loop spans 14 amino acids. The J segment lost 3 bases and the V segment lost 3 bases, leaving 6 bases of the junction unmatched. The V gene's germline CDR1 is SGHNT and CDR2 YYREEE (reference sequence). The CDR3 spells CASSSLDRDYEQYF. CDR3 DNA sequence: TGTGCCAGCAGCTCCTTAGACAGGGACTACGAGCAGTACTTC.

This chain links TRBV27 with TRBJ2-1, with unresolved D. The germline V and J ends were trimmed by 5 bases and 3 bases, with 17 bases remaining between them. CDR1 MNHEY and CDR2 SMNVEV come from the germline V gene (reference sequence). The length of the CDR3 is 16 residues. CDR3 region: CASSLTPSQLYNEQFF. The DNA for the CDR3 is TGTGCCAGCAGTCTAACCCCCAGCCAGCTCTACAATGAGCAGTTCTTC.

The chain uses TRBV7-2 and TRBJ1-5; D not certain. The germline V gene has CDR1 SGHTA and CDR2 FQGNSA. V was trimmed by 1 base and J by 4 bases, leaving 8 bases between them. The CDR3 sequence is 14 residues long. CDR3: CASSLELRNQPQHF. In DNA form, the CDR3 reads TGTGCCAGCAGCTTAGAACTAAGAAATCAGCCCCAGCATTTT.

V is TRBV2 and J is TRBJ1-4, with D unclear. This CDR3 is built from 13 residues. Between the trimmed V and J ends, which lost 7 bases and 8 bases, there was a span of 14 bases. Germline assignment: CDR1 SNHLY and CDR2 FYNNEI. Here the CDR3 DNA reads TGTGCCAGCACTTTTGGTGAACGCGAAAAACTGTTTTTT. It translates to CASTFGEREKLFF. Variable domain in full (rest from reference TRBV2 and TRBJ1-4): EPEVTQTPSHQVTQMGQEVILRCVPISNHLYFYWYRQILGQKVEFLVSFYNNEISEKSEIFDDQFSVERPDGSNFTLKIRSTKLEDSAMYFCASTFGEREKLFFGSGTQLSVL.

CDR3 in DNA: TGTGCCAGTCATGAAATCCTGGTCAGGGGGAGACACTATGGCTACACCTTC. It specifies CASHEILVRGRHYGYTF. This sequence joins TRBV2 and TRBJ1-2, with 7 bases lining up with TRBD1. This CDR3 has 17 amino acids. The V gene's germline CDR1 is SNHLY and CDR2 FYNNEI. After removal of 9 bases from V and 3 bases from J, the junction contained 19 bases not matched to a gene.